These T cell receptor beta chains were read from a single sample in a study of early T cells in non-severe SARS-CoV-2 infection. TCRdb independently ran MiXCR on the 5' RACE reads; one entry per CDR3 protein. The sample shows 55,000 to 75,000 distinct CDR3 sequences, roughly a tenth of them seen only once. Specimen: whole blood. These receptors originate from an adult who was a healthcare worker with PCR-confirmed SARS-CoV-2 infection or an uninfected control (not recorded which). Each CDR3 is given with its conserved first and last residue. The D gene is left open where the match is weak. For some rows the clone size is stated as once, few or many, or as a class when expanded; others skip it.

d_call	v_call	clone_size	j_call	cdr3_aa	cdr3_nt
.	TRBV7-2	.	TRBJ2-3	CASSPSTGWVVDTQYF	TGTGCCAGCAGCCCTTCGACAGGTTGGGTGGTGGATACGCAGTATTTT
.	TRBV2	few	TRBJ1-4	CASSEGESNEKLFF	TGTGCCAGTTCGGAGGGGGAGTCTAATGAAAAACTGTTTTTT
TRBD1	TRBV3-1	few	TRBJ1-1	CASNTGQGNTEAFF	TGTGCCAGCAACACCGGACAGGGGAACACTGAAGCTTTCTTT
.	TRBV12-3/TRBV12-4	few	TRBJ2-3	CASRNSETTQFF	TGTGCCAGCAGAAACAGTGAGACTACGCAGTTTTTT
.	TRBV20-1	few	TRBJ2-5	CSASKDSLGETQYF	TGCAGTGCTAGTAAAGACAGTTTGGGTGAGACCCAGTACTTC
.	TRBV29-1	.	TRBJ1-2	CSARKGNGYTF	TGCAGCGCCCGAAAGGGTAATGGCTACACCTTC
.	TRBV3-1	few	TRBJ1-1	CASSQRTKMNTEAFF	TGTGCCAGCAGCCAGAGGACAAAAATGAACACTGAAGCTTTCTTT
.	TRBV6-1	many	TRBJ2-3	CASSGVQGTDTQYF	TGTGCCAGCAGTGGTGTTCAGGGCACAGATACGCAGTATTTT
.	TRBV21-1	few	TRBJ1-1	CASSLPTGGDTEAFF	TGTGCCAGCAGCTTACCGACAGGGGGAGACACTGAAGCTTTCTTT
TRBD2	TRBV12-3/TRBV12-4	few	TRBJ2-5	CASSCVTSGQETQYF	TGTGCCAGCAGTTGCGTAACTAGCGGGCAAGAGACCCAGTACTTC
TRBD1	TRBV7-9	.	TRBJ2-5	CASSLARDRVRETQYF	TGTGCCAGCAGCTTAGCCAGGGACAGGGTTCGGGAGACCCAGTACTTC